The 24 T cell receptor beta chains reported below all come from one sample, sequenced in a study of molecular identifiers for immune sequencing clone quantification. MiXCR, applied by TCRdb to the PCR reads, yields one record per CDR3 protein. The sample has roughly 65,000 distinct CDR3 sequences, roughly 17% seen once. Sequencing used naive CD8+ T cells from blood, with Jurkat cell RNA spiked in. Subset reported: FACS-sorted CD8+CD4-CCR7+CD45RA+ naive T cells. These receptors all stem from a human donor in good health. Some libraries in this study had Jurkat cell RNA spiked in.

This clonotype has a handful of counts. The genes are TRBV6-6 and TRBJ2-3; 7 bases line up with TRBD2. The CDR3 covers 16 residues. Germline V gene lookup returns CDR1 MNHNY and CDR2 SVGAGI (reference sequence). V was clipped by 8 bases and J by 0 bases; unmatched bases: 11. CDR3 in DNA: TGTGCCAGCCACCCGCTAGGCGGGAGTAGCACAGATACGCAGTATTTT. Translated: CASHPLGGSSTDTQYF.

Only a few counts were recorded for this clonotype. The junction does not match germline at one end; this may be a read error. V gene TRBV4-2 combines with J gene TRBJ2-1, with D perhaps being TRBD1 or TRBD2 (6 bases each). Per the germline V gene, CDR1 is LGHNA and CDR2 is YNFKEQ. The CDR3 consists of 13 residues. CDR3 sequence: CASSQEGGREVLF. The CDR3 DNA sequence: TGTGCCAGCAGCCAAGAGGGGGGCAGGGAGGTACTTTTC.

In this sample, this clonotype turned up many times. The chain is built from TRBV11-2 and TRBJ2-7, with no clear D. Trimming took off 1 base at V and 3 bases at J, with 7 bases between the two ends. Germline V gene lookup returns CDR1 SGHAT and CDR2 FQNNGV. The CDR3 sequence is 13 residues long. CDR3 residues: CASSLVLYYEQYF. The CDR3 DNA is TGTGCCAGCAGCTTAGTTCTGTACTACGAGCAGTACTTC.

This clonotype appeared many times. The V gene is TRBV4-3, the J gene TRBJ2-7; perhaps TRBD1 as D (5 bases). V was trimmed by 0 bases and J by 2 bases, leaving 11 bases between them. Germline V lookup: CDR1 LGHNA, CDR2 YSLEER. The CDR3 is 15 residues long. For the CDR3, the DNA is TGCGCCAGCAGCCAAGATTACGGCAGGGCCTACGAGCAGTACTTC. This translates into CASSQDYGRAYEQYF.

This clonotype was seen repeatedly, ten times or more. The V gene is TRBV28, the J gene TRBJ2-7; D may be TRBD1 (7 bases). There are 17 residues in the CDR3. CDR1 is MDHEN, CDR2 SYDVKM, per germline. V was clipped by 5 bases and J by 2 bases, with 22 bases between them. CDR3 nucleotide sequence: TGTGCCAGCAGTCCCGGGAGCGACAGGGATTTACCCTACGAGCAGTACTTC. Amino acid sequence: CASSPGSDRDLPYEQYF.

The sample holds a few counts of this clonotype. With a much larger clone just one base away, this may be a read error. The final CDR3 position lacks the conserved phenylalanine or tryptophan, pointing to a likely read error. V and J are TRBV3-1 and TRBJ1-2; possibly TRBD1 for D (6 bases). CDR3 length equals 16 residues. The germline V gene has CDR1 LGHDT and CDR2 YNNKEL (reference sequence). V was pared by 3 bases and J by 5 bases, with 19 bases between. The CDR3: CASSQARDTVLYGYTS. The CDR3 DNA reads TGTGCCAGCAGCCAGGCCCGGGACACCGTCCTTTATGGCTACACCTCC.

This clonotype occurred a few times. The J gene is TRBJ2-7, the V gene TRBV7-8; unclear D gene. From germline, CDR1 is SGHVS and CDR2 FQNEAQ. The CDR3 is 14 residues long. With 4 bases removed from V and 2 bases from J, the gap between germline ends came to 12 bases. CDR3 nucleotides: TGTGCCAGCAGCTCGGCCAGGCGTACCTACGAGCAGTACTTC. Protein sequence: CASSSARRTYEQYF.

This clonotype is judged medium-sized. The V and J genes are TRBV7-2 and TRBJ2-3, with D perhaps TRBD1 (5 bases). The CDR3 extends over 19 amino acids. Trimming removed 5 bases at V and 1 base at J, with 25 bases between. Germline V gene sequence: CDR1 SGHTA, CDR2 FQGNSA. Written as DNA, the CDR3 is TGTGCCAGCAGCCAGCTAGGGGCGGCTAACCCCCGGGGCACAGATACGCAGTATTTT. Protein sequence: CASSQLGAANPRGTDTQYF.

This clonotype was detected only a few times. A much larger clone differs from this one at a single base, so this may be a read error. The chain couples TRBV9 to TRBJ2-7, with 7 bases identical to TRBD1. This CDR3 comprises 13 residues. The V and J ends lost 4 bases and 3 bases, in that order; junction bases with no gene match: 4. Germline V CDR1 and CDR2: SGDLS, YYNGEE. CDR3 protein: CASSFRDSYEQYF. The CDR3 bases are TGTGCCAGCAGCTTCCGGGACAGCTACGAGCAGTACTTC.

This clonotype was recorded a few times. The CDR3 DNA reads as TGCGCCAGCAGCCCTACAGGGACCTTGGACGAGCAGTACTTC. Its protein is CASSPTGTLDEQYF. The J gene is TRBJ2-7, the V gene TRBV4-3; D might be TRBD1 (6 bases). V was shortened by 4 bases and J by 5 bases, with 15 bases between the two germline ends. CDR3 length equals 14 residues. Germline CDR1 reads LGHNA; CDR2 reads YSLEER.

This clonotype was found many times. The chain has TRBV6-5 and TRBJ2-2; 10 nucleotides match TRBD2. Germline CDR1 and CDR2: MNHEY and SVGAGI. The J segment lost 1 base and the V segment lost 4 bases, leaving 3 bases of the junction unmatched. This CDR3 region has 16 residues. The CDR3 is CASSSGLAVNTGELFF. CDR3 nucleotides: TGTGCCAGCAGTTCCGGACTAGCGGTGAACACCGGGGAGCTGTTTTTT.

There are many counts of this clonotype. V gene TRBV25-1 combines with J gene TRBJ2-7; no definite D call. Trimming stripped 1 base from V and 7 bases from J, with 11 bases between. The CDR3 runs 13 residues. CDR1 MGHDK and CDR2 SYGVNS come from the germline V gene. Here the CDR3 DNA reads TGTGCCAGCAGTGAATCCGGACGGTGGGAGCAGTACTTC. This gives the protein CASSESGRWEQYF.

There are many counts of this clonotype. The chain recombines TRBV28 with TRBJ2-5, with D possibly being TRBD2 (5 bases). The germline V and J ends were trimmed by 5 bases and 3 bases, with 19 bases remaining between them. Germline values: CDR1 MDHEN, CDR2 SYDVKM. The CDR3 sequence is 16 residues long. The CDR3 DNA reads as TGTGCCAGCAGTAGTTTAAGGGAAGCGGATAAAGAGACCCAGTACTTC. Amino acid sequence: CASSSLREADKETQYF. The full variable domain, completed using reference TRBV28 and TRBJ2-5, is DVKVTQSSRYLVKRTGEKVFLECVQDMDHENMFWYRQDPGLGLRLIYFSYDVKMKEKGDIPEGYSVSREKKERFSLILESASTNQTSMYLCASSSLREADKETQYFGPGTRLLVL.

This clonotype was seen ten or more times. The V gene is TRBV4-1, the J gene TRBJ2-7; D possibly matches TRBD1 or TRBD2 (5 bases each). The CDR3 covers 17 residues. V was pared by 1 base and J by 1 base, with 17 bases between. Germline loops: CDR1 MGHRA, CDR2 YSYEKL. CDR3 DNA sequence: TGCGCCAGCAGCCAAGTACAGGCCTGGACGGGATCCTACGAGCAGTACTTC. Amino acid sequence: CASSQVQAWTGSYEQYF.

This clonotype was seen at least ten times. The chain couples TRBV7-3 to TRBJ2-7; no clear D. Trimming pared 5 bases from V and 7 bases from J, leaving 15 bases between. The germline CDR1 and CDR2 sequences are SGHTA and FQGTGA. The CDR3 has 13 residues. This CDR3 reads CASSPGWGWEQYF. CDR3 nucleotides: TGTGCCAGCAGCCCCGGCTGGGGTTGGGAGCAGTACTTC.

In its sample, this clonotype was seen many times. The chain has TRBV28 and TRBJ1-6; 8 bases map to TRBD1. The CDR3 has 14 residues. The junction had 4 bases not matched to a gene; V was cut back by 3 bases and J by 9 bases. The germline V gene encodes CDR1 MDHEN and CDR2 SYDVKM. CDR3 in DNA: TGTGCCAGCAGTTTCCCTGGACAGGGTTCACCCCTCCACTTT. It yields the protein CASSFPGQGSPLHF.

The sample holds many counts of this clonotype. J is TRBJ1-1 and V is TRBV6-5, with no clear D. Between the trimmed V and J ends, which lost 2 bases and 2 bases, there was a span of 9 bases. Germline CDR1 MNHEY, CDR2 SVGAGI. The CDR3 runs to 14 residues. In nucleotides, the CDR3 is TGTGCCAGCAGTTACAGGGAAGGTAACACTGAAGCTTTCTTT. Translating it yields CASSYREGNTEAFF.

This clonotype was recorded many times. The V and J genes are TRBV28 and TRBJ1-5, with D uncertain. This CDR3 region has 17 residues. CDR1 and CDR2 from the germline V gene are MDHEN and SYDVKM. With 6 bases removed from V and 4 bases from J, the gap between germline ends came to 22 bases. In DNA, the CDR3 is TGTGCCAGCAGACTAACCTTTTATTTCGGGGAAAATCAGCCCCAGCATTTT. Its translation is CASRLTFYFGENQPQHF.

This clonotype appeared many times. The rearrangement joins TRBV4-2 to TRBJ1-2, with D possibly TRBD1 on 5 matching bases. The V gene lost 1 base and the J gene lost 8 bases, with 14 bases spanning the gap. Germline V CDR1 and CDR2: LGHNA, YNFKEQ. The CDR3 has 14 residues. The CDR3: CASSQVLGRNGYTF. The CDR3 DNA reads TGTGCCAGCAGCCAAGTATTGGGGCGAAACGGCTACACCTTC.

This chain links TRBV11-2 with TRBJ1-1, with 10 bases that match TRBD1. Germline CDR1 SGHAT, CDR2 FQNNGV. V gave up 5 bases and J gave up 6 bases; unmatched junction bases: 9. The CDR3 consists of 15 residues. The CDR3 loop reads CASSPRGQGVAEAFF. The CDR3 DNA follows: TGTGCCAGCAGCCCGCGAGGACAGGGGGTGGCTGAAGCTTTCTTT.

This clonotype was detected ten times or more. J is TRBJ2-3 and V is TRBV5-1; D gene ambiguous. The CDR3 has 14 amino acids. CDR1 and CDR2 (germline): SGHRS, YFSETQ. Trimming removed 0 bases at V and 4 bases at J, with 9 bases between. CDR3 DNA: TGCGCCAGCAGCTTGGTGGGTTACTCAGATACGCAGTATTTT. It translates to CASSLVGYSDTQYF.

This clonotype has ten or more counts. This rearrangement joins TRBV14 to TRBJ2-7; a weak D match, TRBD2 (6 bases). V gave up 1 base and J gave up 5 bases, with 12 bases separating them. This CDR3 region has 14 residues. Germline assignment: CDR1 SGHDN and CDR2 FVKESK. The CDR3 DNA reads TGTGCCAGCAGCCAAGGAAGGGGAGGCAACGAGCAGTACTTC. It codes for CASSQGRGGNEQYF.

The rearrangement links TRBV7-6 to TRBJ2-1; D perhaps matches TRBD2 (6 bases). V was clipped by 1 base and J by 6 bases, with 16 bases between them. CDR3 length: 16 residues. The V gene's germline CDR1 is SGHVS and CDR2 FNYEAQ. In nucleotides, the CDR3 is TGTGCCAGCAGCTTAGGGGCGGGACCATATAGCAATGAGCAGTTCTTC. It translates to CASSLGAGPYSNEQFF.

As for this clonotype: A much larger clone lies a single base off, so this may be a read error. The chain links TRBV11-2 to TRBJ2-1; weak D call: TRBD2 (5 bases). The length of the CDR3 is 18 residues. Trimming removed 1 base at V and 0 bases at J, with 16 bases between. Germline assignment: CDR1 SGHAT and CDR2 FQNNGV. CDR3 amino acids: CASSLVGHSEPSYNEQFF. DNA of the CDR3: TGTGCCAGCAGCTTAGTCGGCCATAGCGAGCCCTCCTACAATGAGCAGTTCTTC. The variable domain in full, completed from reference TRBV11-2 and TRBJ2-1, reads EAGVAQSPRYKIIEKRQSVAFWCNPISGHATLYWYQQILGQGPKLLIQFQNNGVVDDSQLPKDRFSAERLKGVDSTLKIQPAKLEDSAVYLCASSLVGHSEPSYNEQFFGPGTRLTVL.